This T cell receptor (beta chain) is drawn from a study of identical twins. Whole-study results and caveats: Insertions ran lower in abundant cord blood beta clonotypes, though not in memory repertoires. Beta out-of-frame sequences showed weaker excess sharing between twins.

In the case of this clonotype: What it binds is unknown.

MiXCR was run by TCRdb on the 5' RACE reads, yielding one entry per CDR3 protein. Here the sample spans approximately 1.8 million distinct CDR3 sequences, roughly 35% being singletons. The CDR3 runs 15 residues. The germline V gene encodes CDR1 SQVTM and CDR2 ANQGSEA. V was pared by 4 bases and J by 0 bases, with 14 bases between. V is TRBV29-1 and J is TRBJ2-3; D is unresolved. The sequence was collected from a newborn girl in good health. The material sequenced was cord blood. DNA for the CDR3: TGCAGCGTTGTGTCCCCCTCTAGGAGCACAGATACGCAGTATTTT. Protein: CSVVSPSRSTDTQYF.